The 17 T cell receptor beta chains in this list originate from one sample, sequenced in a study of blood T cell repertoires in COVID-19. The method was immunoSEQ multiplex PCR; TCRdb's version includes in-frame clones alone and lacks a portion of them. The table has around 140,000 clones, around 90% seen once. The sample was peripheral blood. The receptors here all came from a woman aged 55-69 years with acute or convalescent COVID-19.

For the CDR3, the DNA is TGTGCCACCGGGGACAGGGGTTATACTGAAGCTTTCTTT. Its translation is CATGDRGYTEAFF. The chain recombines TRBV24-1 with TRBJ1-1; the match to TRBD1 covers 10 bases. The ends lost 9 bases at V and 5 bases at J; junction bases unmatched: 5. This CDR3 is built from 13 residues. In germline, CDR1 is KGHDR, CDR2 SFDVKD.

V usage is TRBV9 and J usage is TRBJ2-5, with 8 bases matching TRBD2. CDR3 size: 20 residues. The V and J ends lost 0 bases and 4 bases, in that order; junction bases with no gene match: 20. The germline V gene encodes CDR1 SGDLS and CDR2 YYNGEE. The CDR3: CASSVGPGLVRTSLLETQYF. The CDR3, as DNA: TGTGCCAGCAGCGTAGGACCGGGATTGGTCCGGACTAGCCTTTTAGAGACCCAGTACTTC.

The chain combines TRBV4-3 with TRBJ1-6, with TRBD1 matching 8 bases. CDR3 length equals 14 residues. Trimming at V came to 5 bases and at J to 5 bases, leaving 2 bases not matched to a gene. Germline assignment: CDR1 LGHNA and CDR2 YSLEER. This CDR3 is CASSTGGDNSPLHF. As DNA, the CDR3 is TGCGCCAGCAGCACAGGGGGAGATAATTCACCCCTCCACTTT.

This chain joins TRBV11-2 and TRBJ1-2; 7 nucleotides align to TRBD1. Germline loops: CDR1 SGHAT, CDR2 FQNNGV. V was clipped by 6 bases and J by 3 bases; unmatched bases: 13. This CDR3 is 16 amino acids long. CDR3 coding DNA: TGTGCCAGCAGTCCGATACAGGGGTATAGGGACTATGGCTACACCTTC. The encoded protein is CASSPIQGYRDYGYTF. The whole variable domain, filled in from reference TRBV11-2 and TRBJ1-2, reads EAGVAQSPRYKIIEKRQSVAFWCNPISGHATLYWYQQILGQGPKLLIQFQNNGVVDDSQLPKDRFSAERLKGVDSTLKIQPAKLEDSAVYLCASSPIQGYRDYGYTFGSGTRLTVV.

The chain has TRBV10-3 and TRBJ2-7; no reliable D call. This CDR3 contains 12 residues. Trimming pared 4 bases from V and 1 base from J, leaving 5 bases between. The germline V gene has CDR1 ENHRY and CDR2 SYGVKD. CDR3 sequence: CAISAGSYEQYF. The CDR3 DNA is TGTGCCATCAGTGCAGGATCCTACGAGCAGTACTTC.

V usage is TRBV2 and J usage is TRBJ1-4; TRBD1 aligns across 7 bases. The V segment lost 6 bases and the J segment 0 bases; nucleotides outside the gene matches: 4. The CDR3 spans 15 residues. Germline CDR1 SNHLY, CDR2 FYNNEI. The CDR3 protein is CASRRDSTTNEKLFF. CDR3 coding DNA: TGTGCCAGCAGGCGGGACAGTACAACTAATGAAAAACTGTTTTTT. Full variable domain (remainder filled in from reference TRBV2 and TRBJ1-4): EPEVTQTPSHQVTQMGQEVILRCVPISNHLYFYWYRQILGQKVEFLVSFYNNEISEKSEIFDDQFSVERPDGSNFTLKIRSTKLEDSAMYFCASRRDSTTNEKLFFGSGTQLSVL.

The rearrangement uses TRBV6-5 and TRBJ2-7; D might be TRBD2 (6 bases). The CDR3 contains 15 residues. V was trimmed by 0 bases and J by 2 bases, leaving 11 bases between them. Germline V gene data show CDR1 as MNHEY and CDR2 as SVGAGI. The CDR3 spells CASSYSGSGAYEQYF. CDR3 sequence (DNA): TGTGCCAGCAGTTACTCTGGGTCGGGGGCCTACGAGCAGTACTTC.

The rearrangement uses TRBV6-5 and TRBJ2-2; possible D gene TRBD2, 6 bases. This CDR3 contains 14 residues. Germline V gene lookup returns CDR1 MNHEY and CDR2 SVGAGI. Trimming left V 6 bases short and J 6 bases short, with 14 bases between. The CDR3 sequence is CASRRETRAGELFF. The DNA for the CDR3 is TGTGCCAGCAGACGGGAGACCCGAGCCGGGGAGCTGTTTTTT.

The V call is TRBV5-1, the J call TRBJ1-2; 11 bases fit TRBD1. CDR3 length equals 15 residues. The V gene end was trimmed by 4 bases and the J gene end by 2 bases; junction bases not matched to a gene: 4. Looked up from germline, CDR1 is SGHRS and CDR2 is YFSETQ. The CDR3 here is CASSGGQGANYGYTF. The CDR3 DNA sequence: TGCGCCAGCAGCGGTGGACAGGGGGCCAACTATGGCTACACCTTC.

This chain joins TRBV6-5 and TRBJ1-1; D unresolved. Germline values: CDR1 MNHEY, CDR2 SVGAGI. V was trimmed by 6 bases and J by 0 bases, leaving 11 bases between them. The CDR3 has 14 amino acids. CDR3 protein: CASSRGSVNTEAFF. CDR3 bases: TGTGCCAGCAGCCGGGGAAGTGTGAACACTGAAGCTTTCTTT.

The chain joins TRBV2 to TRBJ2-2; TRBD1 is a possible D gene (6 bases). Germline values: CDR1 SNHLY, CDR2 FYNNEI. CDR3 length equals 16 residues. Trimming took 7 bases from V and 4 from J, leaving 19 bases between them. The CDR3 nucleotides read TGTGCCAGCACCCCGCAGGGGATCCGATCCACCGGGGAGCTGTTTTTT. It specifies CASTPQGIRSTGELFF.

This clone was found once. This chain joins TRBV4-1 and TRBJ2-1, with 7 bases fitting TRBD1. V was clipped by 5 bases and J by 3 bases; unmatched bases: 13. The length of the CDR3 is 17 residues. Germline V CDR1 and CDR2: MGHRA, YSYEKL. CDR3 DNA: TGCGCCAGCAGCGCTCCGCCGTCGGGACAGAGCTACAATGAGCAGTTCTTC. Translated: CASSAPPSGQSYNEQFF.

The rearrangement links TRBV10-3 to TRBJ1-3; tentatively, D is TRBD1 (5 bases). Deletions cut 4 bases from V and 2 bases from J, with 12 bases between. This CDR3 is 15 amino acids long. CDR1 is ENHRY, CDR2 SYGVKD, per germline. The DNA of the CDR3 is TGTGCCATCAGTGTTGGGGCGAGTACTGGAAACACCATATATTTT. Its translation: CAISVGASTGNTIYF.

The J gene is TRBJ2-7, the V gene TRBV6-5; maybe TRBD1 (6 bases). This CDR3 contains 15 residues. CDR1 is MNHEY and CDR2 is SVGAGI in the germline V gene. The V gene lost 0 bases and the J gene lost 5 bases, with 14 bases spanning the gap. The CDR3 DNA reads as TGTGCCAGCAGTTACTCTGGGACAATGGGGGACGAGCAGTACTTC. Translated: CASSYSGTMGDEQYF.

V is TRBV5-1 and J is TRBJ2-7; possible D gene TRBD1, 6 bases. The germline CDR1 and CDR2 sequences are SGHRS and YFSETQ. Trimming took off 0 bases at V and 0 bases at J, with 13 bases between the two ends. This CDR3 is built from 16 residues. CDR3 coding DNA: TGCGCCAGCAGCTTGGCCGGCCAGGGGCTCTCCTACGAGCAGTACTTC. This codes for CASSLAGQGLSYEQYF.

J is TRBJ2-1 and V is TRBV5-1; 13 nucleotides line up with TRBD2. The trim removed 2 bases at V and 9 bases at J, leaving 8 bases unmatched. The germline V gene has CDR1 SGHRS and CDR2 YFSETQ. The CDR3 contains 16 residues. The CDR3, as DNA: TGCGCCAGCAGCTTACTAGCGGGGGGGCGGTCGAGTGAGCAGTTCTTC. It yields the protein CASSLLAGGRSSEQFF.

This chain uses TRBV7-9 with TRBJ1-1; D ambiguous. Trimming removed 5 bases at V and 0 bases at J, with 13 bases between. There are 15 residues in the CDR3. CDR1 is SEHNR and CDR2 is FQNEAQ in the germline V gene (reference sequence). Here the CDR3 reads CASSPSVGVNTEAFF. CDR3 coding DNA: TGTGCCAGCAGCCCATCGGTCGGGGTGAACACTGAAGCTTTCTTT.